This T cell receptor (beta chain) was captured by sequencing in a study of spatial heterogeneity in lung cancer. For the study at large: The mean occurrence of each unique TCR and UMI combination in raw reads exceeded 9.5. Regarding the study as a whole: There were more appearances of ubiquitous expanded tumor TCRs in blood at resection than at follow-up.

Time point meaning: sample taken at primary tumor resection. In each case, whole RNA from tumor, nontumor lung or frozen PBMC was sequenced unsorted. Samples were obtained from 70 or so donors, all untreated early-stage non-small cell lung cancer patients. Every TCR cDNA molecule bore a unique molecular identifier. Via MiXCR, TCRdb re-called the 5' RACE reads, giving one row per CDR3 protein. This table holds 48,000 or so distinct CDR3 sequences, about 5.8% found once. This clonotype was counted ten times or more. Its antigen is as yet unknown. Trimming removed 4 bases from V and 5 bases from J; junction bases left unmatched: 13. Germline values: CDR1 SGHNT, CDR2 YYREEE (reference sequence). The CDR3 loop spans 17 amino acids.

Material: PBMCs, obtained at surgery. This TCR was recovered from a male donor with early-stage non-small cell lung cancer. This chain joins TRBV5-4 and TRBJ2-5, with TRBD2 matching 11 bases. CDR3 region: CASSPRSSGRAAETQYF. CDR3 nucleotides: TGTGCCAGCAGCCCCCGAAGTAGCGGGAGGGCCGCGGAGACCCAGTACTTC.